These 5 T cell receptor beta chains were all obtained from the same sample, sequenced in a study of T cell changes during pregnancy in multiple sclerosis. The assay was immunoSEQ multiplex PCR, and TCRdb's table has in-frame clones only and misses some. The sample records around 80,000 clones, 90% to 95% being singletons. The input for sequencing was peripheral blood, taken before pregnancy. The receptors shown here come from a female donor with multiple sclerosis, enrolled in a pregnancy study.

Written as DNA, the CDR3 is TGCGCCAGCAGCTCAGGGACAGTTAATGAAAAACTGTTTTTT. This codes for CASSSGTVNEKLFF. V gene TRBV5-1 combines with J gene TRBJ1-4; TRBD1 matches 7 bases. CDR3 size: 14 residues. The junction had 3 bases not matched to a gene; V was cut back by 3 bases and J by 4 bases. Germline CDR1 reads SGHRS; CDR2 reads YFSETQ.

V and J are TRBV19 and TRBJ2-1; 8 bases agree with TRBD1. In germline, CDR1 is LNHDA, CDR2 SQIVND (reference sequence). CDR3 length: 14 amino acids. V was clipped by 3 bases and J by 8 bases; unmatched bases: 6. In DNA, the CDR3 is TGTGCCAGTAGTATTGGGACAGGTTCCTATGAGCAGTTCTTC. Residues: CASSIGTGSYEQFF.

The V gene is TRBV4-3, the J gene TRBJ2-7, with 7 bases lining up with TRBD2. Germline CDR1 and CDR2: LGHNA and YSLEER. The CDR3 is made up of 14 amino acids. J gave up 2 bases and V 4 bases, and 5 bases lay outside the gene matches. DNA for the CDR3: TGCGCCAGCAGCCGGGGGGAGGGGCCCTACGAGCAGTACTTC. Translating gives CASSRGEGPYEQYF.

CDR3 nucleotide sequence: TGCGCCAGCAGTTCGGGGACAGGGACTTTCTTC. Translation: CASSSGTGTFF. The chain combines TRBV5-1 with TRBJ2-1; 9 positions match TRBD1. This CDR3 spans 11 amino acids. Trimming removed 5 bases from V and 16 bases from J; junction bases left unmatched: 7. The germline CDR1 and CDR2 sequences are SGHRS and YFSETQ. Drawing the rest from reference TRBV5-1 and TRBJ2-1, the complete variable domain is KAGVTQTPRYLIKTRGQQVTLSCSPISGHRSVSWYQQTPGQGLQFLFEYFSETQRNKGNFPGRFSGRQFSNSRSEMNVSTLELGDSALYLCASSSGTGTFFGPGTRLTVL.

Only one count was recorded for this clone. The rearrangement joins TRBV19 to TRBJ2-5; 8 bases are shared with TRBD1. Germline values: CDR1 LNHDA, CDR2 SQIVND (reference sequence). CDR3 size: 16 residues. After removal of 6 bases from V and 5 bases from J, the junction contained 14 bases not matched to a gene. CDR3: CASSPHPGQVRETQYF. As DNA, the CDR3 is TGTGCCAGTAGCCCTCACCCGGGACAGGTGAGGGAGACCCAGTACTTC.